The rows below give T cell receptor beta chains drawn from one sample of a study of T cell repertoires in cytomegalovirus infection. From the reads, TCRdb called clonotypes with MiXCR, one entry per CDR3 protein. The data hold fewer than 200,000 distinct CDR3 sequences, with 14% observed a single time. The sample taken for sequencing was PBMCs. These receptors came from a human donor in good health (CMV status not recorded). Some clones in this sample may be carry-over from other donors' samples. Both conserved end residues are part of each CDR3. A D gene is named only where the DNA matches it firmly. The size field is filled for only some rows; it gives once, few, many or a size class.

j_call clone_size v_call d_call cdr3_nt cdr3_aa
TRBJ2-3 many TRBV28 . TGTGCCAGCAGTTTGGGGAGCGGCACAGATACGCAGTATTTT CASSLGSGTDTQYF
TRBJ2-1 few TRBV4-3 TRBD2 TGCGCCAGCAGCCAAGATTTGGAGGGAGGGCTAGCGGGAGCTCCTTACAATGAGCAGTTCTTC CASSQDLEGGLAGAPYNEQFF
TRBJ2-1 few TRBV29-1 . TGCAGCGTCGCTAACAATGAGCAGTTCTTC CSVANNEQFF
TRBJ1-1 . TRBV28 . TGTGCCAGCAGTCCCCCGACAGGTATGAACACTGAAGCTTTCTTT CASSPPTGMNTEAFF
TRBJ1-1 many TRBV29-1 . TGCAGCGTGGAACCTTGGAACACTGAAGCTTTCTTT CSVEPWNTEAFF
TRBJ2-7 many TRBV29-1 . TGCAGCGTTAGAGGCCGTAGCTCCTACGAGCAGTACTTC CSVRGRSSYEQYF
TRBJ1-3 many TRBV5-5 . TGTGCCAGCAGCTCGACCGAGGGGCGGCTGGGAGGAAACACCATATATTTT CASSSTEGRLGGNTIYF
TRBJ1-1 . TRBV20-1 . TGCAGTGCCAGGACAGAGAACACTGAAGCTTTCTTT CSARTENTEAFF
TRBJ2-7 many TRBV6-2/TRBV6-3 . TGTGCCAGCAGCTCGGACTCCTACGAGCAGTACTTC CASSSDSYEQYF
TRBJ2-6 . TRBV18 . TGTGCCAGCTCGCCGGTCGTCAGTTCCTCTGGGGCCAACGTCCTGACTTTC CASSPVVSSSGANVLTF
TRBJ2-2 many TRBV2 TRBD1 TGTGCCAGCAGTGGATCTTTGGGACAGGAGAACACCGGGGAGCTGTTTTTT CASSGSLGQENTGELFF
TRBJ2-1 few TRBV11-2 . TGTGCCAGCACTTTATCGGTCAGGGCCTGGAATGAGCAGTTCTTC CASTLSVRAWNEQFF
TRBJ2-7 . TRBV15 TRBD1 TGTGCCACCAGCAGACGGACAGGGGTTGGAGAGCAGTACTTC CATSRRTGVGEQYF
TRBJ1-5 . TRBV12-3/TRBV12-4 . TGTGCCAGCAAAGCGACGGGCTTGCCTGCCCAGCATTTT CASKATGLPAQHF
TRBJ1-1 . TRBV20-1 . TGCAGTGCTGCCAGGGGCGTCGGGACTGAAGCTTTCTTT CSAARGVGTEAFF
TRBJ2-2 many TRBV11-2 . TGTGCCAGCAGCTTAGGGGTTCGCGAGAACACCGGGGAGCTGTTTTTT CASSLGVRENTGELFF
TRBJ2-1 many TRBV4-1 TRBD2 TGCGCCAGCAGCCAAGGGCTAAGCGGGAGTTACAATGAGCAGTTCTTC CASSQGLSGSYNEQFF
TRBJ2-5 . TRBV20-1 TRBD1 TGCAGTGCTAAAGGGACAGTTCAAGAGACCCAGTACTTC CSAKGTVQETQYF
TRBJ2-7 . TRBV7-3 . TGTGCCAGCGGTTTAGCGGCCTCCTACGAGCAGTACTTC CASGLAASYEQYF
TRBJ2-1 . TRBV29-1 . TGCAGCGTTGAGCTCAATGAGCAGTTCTTC CSVELNEQFF
TRBJ2-7 many TRBV7-2 TRBD2 TGTGCCAGCAGCCCCCGGACTAGCGGGAGAGCCCCCTACGAGCAGTACTTC CASSPRTSGRAPYEQYF
TRBJ2-5 . TRBV12-3/TRBV12-4 . TGTGCCAGCAGTCCGGAACAGCAAGAGACCCAGTACTTC CASSPEQQETQYF
TRBJ2-5 . TRBV14 . TGTGCCAGCAGCCAAGACGAGACCCAGTACTTC CASSQDETQYF
TRBJ2-7 . TRBV2 . TGTGCCAGCAGCCGGCGAGACAAATCCTACGAGCAGTACTTC CASSRRDKSYEQYF
TRBJ1-4 . TRBV20-1 . TGCAGTGCTAGAGAAGGAGGGTCTAATGAAAAACTGTTTTTT CSAREGGSNEKLFF
TRBJ2-1 . TRBV29-1 . . CSVAPGIVPFF
TRBJ2-7 few TRBV28 . TGTGCCAGCAGACTCCAGGGTTTAGCCTACGAGCAGTACTTC CASRLQGLAYEQYF
TRBJ1-2 many TRBV12-3/TRBV12-4 TRBD1 TGTGCCAGCAGTCTCCAGGGGGAGTCCTATGGCTACACCTTC CASSLQGESYGYTF
TRBJ1-5 . TRBV29-1 TRBD1 TGCAGCGTTGCGGACAGGGGCAATCAGCCCCAGCATTTT CSVADRGNQPQHF
TRBJ1-5 many TRBV7-2 TRBD1 TGTGCCAGCAGCAATCGGGACAGGGCCAATCAGCCCCAGCATTTT CASSNRDRANQPQHF
TRBJ2-1 many TRBV28 . TGTGCCGCCAGCAGTGGGTCAGGGGGGCTAGCTTTTGACAATGAGCAGTTCTTC CAASSGSGGLAFDNEQFF
TRBJ2-2 many TRBV7-8 TRBD2 TGTGCCAGCAGCCCTCCGGGACTAGCGGGGGGCACCGGGGAGCTGTTTTTT CASSPPGLAGGTGELFF
TRBJ1-2 many TRBV6-2/TRBV6-3 TRBD1 TGTGCCAGCAATCCCAGAAACAGGGGGCAATTGTATGGCTACACCTTC CASNPRNRGQLYGYTF
TRBJ1-1 many TRBV12-3/TRBV12-4 . TGTGCCAGCAGTTTAGGCTCGGGGACTGAAGCTTTCTTT CASSLGSGTEAFF
TRBJ2-1 few TRBV7-3 TRBD2 TGTGCCAGCAGACTATCTAGCGGGGCTGTCGGTGAGCAGTTCTTC CASRLSSGAVGEQFF
TRBJ1-1 few TRBV27 . TGTGCCAGCAGGGACAGTGAGAACACTGAAGCTTTCTTT CASRDSENTEAFF
TRBJ2-7 few TRBV28 . TGTGCCAGCAGTTGGGTCGGGCGGCTTTACGAGCAGTACTTC CASSWVGRLYEQYF
TRBJ1-1 many TRBV27 TRBD1 TGTGCCAGCAGTAAGGGGGCGCCCGGCACTGAAGCTTTCTTT CASSKGAPGTEAFF
TRBJ1-1 few TRBV10-2 . TGCGCCAGCAGTGAACAGAAGAACACTGAAGCTTTCTTT CASSEQKNTEAFF
TRBJ2-7 many TRBV5-4 TRBD1 TGTGCCAGCAGGCCCGGGACAGGGGGATACGAGCAGTACTTC CASRPGTGGYEQYF
TRBJ1-5 many TRBV27 TRBD1 TGTGCCAGCAGTCCCAGGGGGAGGAATAGCAATCAGCCCCAGCATTTT CASSPRGRNSNQPQHF
TRBJ2-4 many TRBV7-2 . TGTGCCAGCAGCTCTCGGGGGCTTTCCCACATTCAGTACTTC CASSSRGLSHIQYF
TRBJ2-6 many TRBV4-3 TRBD1 TGCGCCAGCAGCCAAGAGTCGGGACAGGGGGCAAGAGGGGCCAACGTCCTGACTTTC CASSQESGQGARGANVLTF
TRBJ2-5 few TRBV20-1 TRBD2 TGCAGTGCTCGTGCGGGACTAGCCCAAGAGACCCAGTACTTC CSARAGLAQETQYF
TRBJ2-7 few TRBV29-1 . TGCAGCGTTGCGACAAGCGAGCAGTACTTC CSVATSEQYF